This T cell receptor (beta chain) was retrieved from a study of a mutant IDH1 vaccine in newly diagnosed glioma. At the level of the study: Those enrolled had earlier been treated with radiotherapy, temozolomide, or both, mostly both. V12 fell at week 35 and V13, the study end, at week 47.

Points on this clone: Its cognate antigen is unknown.

Germline CDR1 reads LGHNA; CDR2 reads YNFKEQ. This CDR3 has 16 amino acids. The J segment lost 6 bases and the V segment lost 0 bases, leaving 5 bases of the junction unmatched. Time point here: week 47, end of study. Doses of 300 ug of mutant IDH1 20-mer peptide were given with topical imiquimod. Produced via immunoSEQ multiplex PCR; TCRdb's table is partial and in-frame only. The sample records roughly 13,000 clones, roughly 79% being singletons. The sequenced sample was PBMCs, obtained from a glioma patient whose treatment included an IDH1 peptide vaccine. The clonotype comes from a middle-aged woman with glioma. The chain uses TRBV4-2 and TRBJ2-1; 10 bases are a match to TRBD2. In nucleotides, the CDR3 is TGTGCCAGCAGCCAAGAAGCCAGCGGGGGGGCCAATGAGCAGTTCTTC. Translation: CASSQEASGGANEQFF.